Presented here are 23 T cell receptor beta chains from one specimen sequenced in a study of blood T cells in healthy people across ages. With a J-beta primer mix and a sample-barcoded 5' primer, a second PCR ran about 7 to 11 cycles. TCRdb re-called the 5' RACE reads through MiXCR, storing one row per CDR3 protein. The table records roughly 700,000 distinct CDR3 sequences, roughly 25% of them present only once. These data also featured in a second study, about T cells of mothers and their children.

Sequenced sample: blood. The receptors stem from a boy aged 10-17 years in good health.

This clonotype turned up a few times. The CDR3 is CATSDETSGGANEQFF. For the CDR3, the DNA is TGTGCCACCAGTGACGAAACTAGCGGGGGTGCCAATGAGCAGTTCTTC. This chain connects TRBV24-1 to TRBJ2-5, with 11 positions matching TRBD2. The DNA matches TRBJ2-1 better at its end, which makes the J call doubtful. The CDR3 sequence is 16 residues long. The germline V gene encodes CDR1 KGHDR and CDR2 SFDVKD.

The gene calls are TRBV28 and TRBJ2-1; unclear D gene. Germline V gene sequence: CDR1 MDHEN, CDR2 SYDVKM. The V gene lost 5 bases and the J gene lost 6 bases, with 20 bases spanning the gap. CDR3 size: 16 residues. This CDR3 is CASSPSPLGGSNEQFF. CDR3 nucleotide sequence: TGTGCCAGCAGTCCTTCCCCGTTGGGCGGTAGCAATGAGCAGTTCTTC.

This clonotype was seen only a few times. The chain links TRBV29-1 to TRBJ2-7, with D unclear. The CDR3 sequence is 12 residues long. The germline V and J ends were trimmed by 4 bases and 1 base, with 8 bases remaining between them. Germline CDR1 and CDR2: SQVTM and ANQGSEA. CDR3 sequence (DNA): TGCAGCGTTGGAAGTCCTTCCTACGAGCAGTACTTC. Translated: CSVGSPSYEQYF.

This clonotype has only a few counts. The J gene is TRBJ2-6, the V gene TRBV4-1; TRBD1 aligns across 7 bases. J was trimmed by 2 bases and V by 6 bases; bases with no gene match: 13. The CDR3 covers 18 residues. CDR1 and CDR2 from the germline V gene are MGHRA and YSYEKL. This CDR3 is CASSQLFPTGTGANVLTF. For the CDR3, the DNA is TGCGCCAGCAGTCAACTTTTCCCGACAGGGACTGGGGCCAACGTCCTGACTTTC.

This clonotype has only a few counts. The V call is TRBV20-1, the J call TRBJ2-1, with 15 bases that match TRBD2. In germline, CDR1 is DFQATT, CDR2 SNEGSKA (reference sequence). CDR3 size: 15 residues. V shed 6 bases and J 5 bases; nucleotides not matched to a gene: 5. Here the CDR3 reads CSAGTSGRLDNEQFF. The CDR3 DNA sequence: TGCAGTGCCGGGACTAGCGGGAGGTTAGACAATGAGCAGTTCTTC.

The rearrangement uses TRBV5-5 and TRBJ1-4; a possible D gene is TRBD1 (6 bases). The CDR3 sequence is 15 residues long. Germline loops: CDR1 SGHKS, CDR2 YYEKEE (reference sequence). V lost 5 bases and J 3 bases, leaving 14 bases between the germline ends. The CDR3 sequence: CASSGQHLSNEKLFF. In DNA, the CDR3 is TGTGCCAGCAGTGGACAGCACCTTTCTAATGAAAAACTGTTTTTT.

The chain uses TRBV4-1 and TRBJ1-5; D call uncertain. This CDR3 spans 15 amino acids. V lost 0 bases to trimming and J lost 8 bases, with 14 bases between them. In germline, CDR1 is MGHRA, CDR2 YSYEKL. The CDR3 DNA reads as TGCGCCAGCAGCCAAGATGGGTCCCGTGCGGAGCCCCAGCATTTT. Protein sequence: CASSQDGSRAEPQHF.

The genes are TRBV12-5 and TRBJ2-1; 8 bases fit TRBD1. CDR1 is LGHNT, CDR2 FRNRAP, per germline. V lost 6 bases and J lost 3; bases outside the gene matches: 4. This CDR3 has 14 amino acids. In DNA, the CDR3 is TGTGCTAGTGGATCCGGGACAGGCTACAATGAGCAGTTCTTC. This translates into CASGSGTGYNEQFF.

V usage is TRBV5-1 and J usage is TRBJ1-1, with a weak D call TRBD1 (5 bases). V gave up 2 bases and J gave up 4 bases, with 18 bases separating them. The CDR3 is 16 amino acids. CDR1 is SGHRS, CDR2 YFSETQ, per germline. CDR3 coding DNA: TGCGCCAGCAGCTTCGGGGAGAGGGGTCCGGGCACTGAAGCTTTCTTT. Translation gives CASSFGERGPGTEAFF.

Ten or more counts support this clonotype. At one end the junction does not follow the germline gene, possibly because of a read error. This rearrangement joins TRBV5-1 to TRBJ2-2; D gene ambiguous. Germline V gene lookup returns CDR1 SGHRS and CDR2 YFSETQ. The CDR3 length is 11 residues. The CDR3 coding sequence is TGTGCCAGCAGTTTGAGCGGGGAGCTGTTTTTT. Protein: CASSLSGELFF.

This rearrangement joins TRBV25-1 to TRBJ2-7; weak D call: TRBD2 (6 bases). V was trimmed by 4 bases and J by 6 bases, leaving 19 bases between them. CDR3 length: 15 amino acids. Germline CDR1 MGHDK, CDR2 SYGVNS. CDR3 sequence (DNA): TGTGCCAGCAGTGTACGGGACTCTCCAAAGGGCGAGCAGTACTTC. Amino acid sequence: CASSVRDSPKGEQYF.

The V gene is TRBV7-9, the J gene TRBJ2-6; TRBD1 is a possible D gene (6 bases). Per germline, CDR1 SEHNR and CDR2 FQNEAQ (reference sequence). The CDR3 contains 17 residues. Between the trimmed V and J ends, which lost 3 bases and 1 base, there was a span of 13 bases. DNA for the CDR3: TGTGCCAGCAGCTTGACGGGGACATTGTCTGGGGCCAACGTCCTGACTTTC. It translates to CASSLTGTLSGANVLTF. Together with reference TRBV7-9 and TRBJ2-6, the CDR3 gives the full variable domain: DTGVSQNPRHKITKRGQNVTFRCDPISEHNRLYWYRQTLGQGPEFLTYFQNEAQLEKSRLLSDRFSAERPKGSFSTLEIQRTEQGDSAMYLCASSLTGTLSGANVLTFGAGSRLTVL.

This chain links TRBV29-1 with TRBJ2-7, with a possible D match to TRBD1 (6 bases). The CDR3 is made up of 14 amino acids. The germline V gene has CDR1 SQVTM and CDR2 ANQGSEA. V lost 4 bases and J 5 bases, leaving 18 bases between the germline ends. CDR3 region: CSVVPVGGEDEQYF. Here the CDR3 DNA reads TGCAGCGTTGTACCCGTAGGGGGAGAGGACGAGCAGTACTTC.

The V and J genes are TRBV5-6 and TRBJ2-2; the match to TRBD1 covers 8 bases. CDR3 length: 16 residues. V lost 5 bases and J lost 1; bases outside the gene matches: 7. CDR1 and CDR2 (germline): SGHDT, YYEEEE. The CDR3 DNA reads TGTGCCAGCAGAAGTACAGGGGGTTGGAACACCGGGGAGCTGTTTTTT. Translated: CASRSTGGWNTGELFF.

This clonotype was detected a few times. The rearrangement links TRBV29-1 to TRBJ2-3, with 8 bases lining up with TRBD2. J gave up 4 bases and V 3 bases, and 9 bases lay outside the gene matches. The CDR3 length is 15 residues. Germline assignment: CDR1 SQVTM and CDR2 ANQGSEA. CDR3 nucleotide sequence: TGCAGCGTTGAGCCACTCGCGGGGGGTGCAGATACGCAGTATTTT. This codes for CSVEPLAGGADTQYF.

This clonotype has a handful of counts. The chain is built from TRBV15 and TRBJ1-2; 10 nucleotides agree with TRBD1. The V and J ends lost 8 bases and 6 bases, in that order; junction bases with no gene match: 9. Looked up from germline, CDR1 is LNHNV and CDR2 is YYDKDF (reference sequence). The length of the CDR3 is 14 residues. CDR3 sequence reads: CATGEDRGMDGYTF. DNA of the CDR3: TGTGCCACCGGGGAGGACAGGGGGATGGATGGCTACACCTTC.

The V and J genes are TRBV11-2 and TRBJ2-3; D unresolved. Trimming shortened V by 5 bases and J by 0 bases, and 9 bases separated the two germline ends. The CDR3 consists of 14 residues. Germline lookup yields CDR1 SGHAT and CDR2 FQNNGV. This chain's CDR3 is CASSPLTSTDTQYF. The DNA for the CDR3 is TGTGCCAGCAGCCCCCTGACTAGCACAGATACGCAGTATTTT.

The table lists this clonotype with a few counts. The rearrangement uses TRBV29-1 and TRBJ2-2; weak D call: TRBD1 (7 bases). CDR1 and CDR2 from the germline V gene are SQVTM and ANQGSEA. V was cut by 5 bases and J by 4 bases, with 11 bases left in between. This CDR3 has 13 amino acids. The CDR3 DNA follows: TGCAGCGTTAACCAGGGGGGCACCGGGGAGCTGTTTTTT. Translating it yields CSVNQGGTGELFF.

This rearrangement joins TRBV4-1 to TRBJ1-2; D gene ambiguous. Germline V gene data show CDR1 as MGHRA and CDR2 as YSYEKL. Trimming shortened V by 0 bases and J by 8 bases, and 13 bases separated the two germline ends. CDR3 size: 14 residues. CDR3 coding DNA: TGCGCCAGCAGCCAAGACCTTATTCCCGGCGGCTACACCTTC. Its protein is CASSQDLIPGGYTF.

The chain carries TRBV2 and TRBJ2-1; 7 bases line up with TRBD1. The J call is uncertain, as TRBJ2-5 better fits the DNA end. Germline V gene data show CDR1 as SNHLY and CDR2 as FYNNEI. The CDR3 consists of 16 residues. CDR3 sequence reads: CASSDRGQRLQETQYF. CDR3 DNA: TGTGCCAGCAGTGATAGGGGACAGCGCCTCCAAGAGACCCAGTACTTC.

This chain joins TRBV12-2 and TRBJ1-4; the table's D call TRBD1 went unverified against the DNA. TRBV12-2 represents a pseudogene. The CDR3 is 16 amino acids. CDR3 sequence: CASRPFRDSRNEKLFF. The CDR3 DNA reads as TGTGCAAGTCGACCATTCCGGGACAGCCGTAATGAAAAACTGTTTTTT.

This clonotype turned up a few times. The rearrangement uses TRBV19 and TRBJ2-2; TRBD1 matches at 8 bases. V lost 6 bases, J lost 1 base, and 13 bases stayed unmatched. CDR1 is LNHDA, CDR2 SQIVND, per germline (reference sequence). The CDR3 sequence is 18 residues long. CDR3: CASSASHHDRGNTGELFF. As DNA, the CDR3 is TGTGCCAGTAGCGCATCCCATCACGACAGGGGGAACACCGGGGAGCTGTTTTTT.

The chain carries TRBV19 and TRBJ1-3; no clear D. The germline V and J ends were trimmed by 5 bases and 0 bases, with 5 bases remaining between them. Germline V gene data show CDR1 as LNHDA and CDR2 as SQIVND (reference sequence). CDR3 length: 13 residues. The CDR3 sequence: CASSWVSGNTIYF. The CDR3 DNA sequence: TGTGCCAGTAGTTGGGTCTCTGGAAACACCATATATTTT.